This is a list of T cell receptor beta chains from one sample in a study of blood T cells in healthy people across ages. TCRdb fed the 5' RACE reads into MiXCR, producing one record per CDR3 protein. The top ten hold approximately 3.6% of the sample, which has more than 450,000 distinct CDR3 sequences, around 27% seen once. This sample also appeared in a second study, on T cells of mothers and their children.

The source material was blood. The origin of the receptors is a boy younger than 10 in good health. Each CDR3 is given with its conserved first and last residue. The D gene is left open where the match is weak. Size is omitted from some rows. Given values are once, few, many or a class for expanded clones.

J,V,size,D,CDR3,DNA
TRBJ2-6,TRBV14,.,.,CASSQDNSPSGANVLTF,TGTGCCAGCAGCCAAGATAACAGTCCCTCTGGGGCCAACGTCCTGACTTTC
TRBJ2-7,TRBV7-9,.,.,CAATNGYEQYF,TGTGCCGCGACAAACGGATACGAGCAGTACTTC
TRBJ1-2,TRBV7-2,few,.,CASSPESRGNYGYTF,TGTGCCAGCAGCCCCGAGAGTAGGGGTAACTATGGCTACACCTTC
TRBJ2-4,TRBV24-1,.,TRBD1,CATRGTGAPKNIQYF,TGTGCCACCAGGGGGACAGGGGCTCCCAAAAACATTCAGTACTTC
TRBJ2-5,TRBV18,few,.,CASSPLSSGETQYF,TGTGCCAGCTCACCACTAAGTTCAGGAGAGACCCAGTACTTC
TRBJ2-1,TRBV6-6,.,.,CASSYMSGEGIEQFF,TGTGCCAGCAGTTACATGTCAGGTGAAGGCATTGAGCAGTTCTTC
TRBJ2-3,TRBV27,.,TRBD2,CASSLRTSGRYTDTQYF,TGTGCCAGCAGTCTCAGGACTAGCGGACGCTACACAGATACGCAGTATTTT
TRBJ2-3,TRBV7-9,many,.,CASSPQIKSTDTQYF,TGTGCCAGCAGCCCTCAGATTAAAAGCACAGATACGCAGTATTTT
TRBJ1-1,TRBV29-1,.,.,CSVVSGTTNTEAFF,TGCAGCGTTGTTTCTGGGACGACGAACACTGAAGCTTTCTTT
TRBJ2-7,TRBV5-5,few,.,CASSFSVGPYEQYF,TGTGCCAGCAGCTTTAGCGTTGGTCCCTACGAGCAGTACTTC
TRBJ1-1,TRBV6-1,.,.,CASRTGTLFIIPEAFF,TGTGCCAGCAGGACCGGGACACTCTTTATTATCCCTGAAGCTTTCTTT
TRBJ2-5,TRBV5-1,.,.,CASSTPPETQYF,TGCGCCAGCAGCACTCCCCCAGAGACCCAGTACTTC
TRBJ2-7,TRBV5-5,.,.,CASSTGLRIWYWEQYF,TGTGCCAGCAGTACGGGACTCCGTATCTGGTACTGGGAGCAGTACTTC
TRBJ2-7,TRBV10-3,.,TRBD1,CAISESTLGQGSYEQYF,TGTGCCATCAGTGAGTCGACTCTGGGACAGGGGTCCTACGAGCAGTACTTC
TRBJ2-7,TRBV27,.,.,CASKTSSGGYEQYF,TGTGCCAGCAAAACAAGTAGCGGAGGCTACGAGCAGTACTTC
TRBJ2-2,TRBV9,.,.,CASSAGGSGVGTGELFF,TGTGCCAGCAGTGCTGGCGGTTCGGGAGTAGGAACCGGGGAGCTGTTTTTT
TRBJ1-2,TRBV2,.,.,CASRVGPHIGYTF,TGTGCCAGCAGAGTTGGACCTCATATTGGCTACACCTTC
TRBJ1-4,TRBV2,few,TRBD1,CASSEARQGYEKLFF,TGTGCCAGCAGTGAAGCGCGACAGGGGTATGAAAAACTGTTTTTT
TRBJ2-5,TRBV25-1,.,.,CASSDQHNLGRQETQYF,TGTGCCAGCAGTGACCAACACAATCTGGGACGGCAAGAGACCCAGTACTTC
TRBJ2-7,TRBV7-9,.,.,CASETSLQGGPGKSDEQYF,TGTGCCAGCGAGACCTCATTGCAGGGAGGACCAGGGAAGTCCGACGAGCAGTACTTC
TRBJ2-1,TRBV9,few,TRBD2,CASSVGASGSSEQFF,TGTGCCAGCAGCGTAGGGGCTAGCGGGAGTTCTGAGCAGTTCTTC
TRBJ2-5,TRBV6-2/TRBV6-3,.,.,CASSYLRLGETQYF,TGTGCCAGCAGTTACTTGCGATTGGGGGAGACCCAGTACTTC
TRBJ2-1,TRBV18,.,TRBD2,CASSPREPSGPNEQFF,TGTGCCAGCTCACCACGGGAACCTAGCGGCCCGAATGAGCAGTTCTTC
TRBJ2-7,TRBV6-5,.,TRBD2,CASSYGRGATYEQYF,TGTGCCAGCAGTTACGGGCGGGGGGCAACCTACGAGCAGTACTTC
TRBJ1-6,TRBV6-5,few,.,CASSYRGAGYNSPLHF,TGTGCCAGCAGTTACCGGGGGGCCGGCTATAATTCACCCCTCCACTTT
TRBJ1-2,TRBV5-5,few,.,CASSLVAGRDYGYTF,TGTGCCAGCAGCTTGGTGGCGGGGAGGGACTATGGCTACACCTTC
TRBJ1-6,TRBV4-3,.,.,CASSQDAGNVPLHF,TGCGCCAGCAGCCAAGATGCAGGGAATGTACCCCTCCACTTT
TRBJ2-5,TRBV4-2,.,.,CASSHDRAQRQQYF,TGTGCCAGCAGCCATGATAGGGCCCAGCGGCAGCAGTACTTC
TRBJ2-5,TRBV29-1,.,.,CSVAEGVETQYF,TGCAGCGTGGCCGAGGGGGTAGAGACCCAGTACTTC
TRBJ2-3,TRBV4-3,.,TRBD2,CASSQEEPLADPLDTQYF,TGCGCCAGCAGCCAAGAAGAGCCTCTAGCGGATCCCCTGGATACGCAGTATTTT
TRBJ2-5,TRBV4-3,.,.,CASSQENGRGLETQYF,TGCGCCAGCAGCCAAGAGAACGGGAGAGGTTTAGAGACCCAGTACTTC
TRBJ2-7,TRBV27,.,TRBD2,CASPREPPGLAGDLYEQYF,TGTGCCAGCCCCCGGGAACCACCGGGACTAGCGGGAGATTTATACGAGCAGTACTTC
TRBJ2-1,TRBV18,.,.,CASSPTVYNEQFF,TGTGCCAGCTCACCTACAGTCTACAATGAGCAGTTCTTC
TRBJ2-1,TRBV20-1,few,.,CSARDQGPKQFF,TGCAGTGCTAGAGATCAGGGCCCCAAGCAGTTCTTC
TRBJ2-4,TRBV7-2,.,TRBD1,CASSRDRANKNIQYF,TGTGCCAGCAGCCGTGACAGGGCAAACAAAAACATTCAGTACTTC
TRBJ2-1,TRBV10-3,.,TRBD2,CAITPTSGGYNEQFF,TGTGCCATCACCCCGACTAGCGGGGGATACAATGAGCAGTTCTTC
TRBJ2-3,TRBV11-2,.,.,CASSFIFSTDTQYF,TGTGCCAGCAGCTTTATTTTCTCAACAGATACGCAGTATTTT
TRBJ1-5,TRBV20-1,few,.,CSASAGEENQPQHF,TGCAGTGCTAGTGCAGGGGAGGAAAATCAGCCCCAGCATTTT
TRBJ2-3,TRBV10-3,few,.,CAISEGGGGATDTQYF,TGTGCCATCAGTGAAGGAGGCGGAGGAGCTACGGATACGCAGTATTTT
TRBJ2-6,TRBV7-6,.,.,CASSPWTATPTGANVLTF,TGTGCCAGCAGCCCCTGGACAGCTACCCCAACCGGGGCCAACGTCCTGACTTTC
TRBJ2-7,TRBV7-9,.,TRBD1,CASSSSGTGFYEQYF,TGTGCCAGCAGCTCATCCGGGACAGGGTTCTACGAGCAGTACTTC
TRBJ2-7,TRBV7-2,.,.,CASSLARLVTYEQYF,TGTGCCAGCAGCTTAGCGAGGCTAGTCACCTACGAGCAGTACTTC